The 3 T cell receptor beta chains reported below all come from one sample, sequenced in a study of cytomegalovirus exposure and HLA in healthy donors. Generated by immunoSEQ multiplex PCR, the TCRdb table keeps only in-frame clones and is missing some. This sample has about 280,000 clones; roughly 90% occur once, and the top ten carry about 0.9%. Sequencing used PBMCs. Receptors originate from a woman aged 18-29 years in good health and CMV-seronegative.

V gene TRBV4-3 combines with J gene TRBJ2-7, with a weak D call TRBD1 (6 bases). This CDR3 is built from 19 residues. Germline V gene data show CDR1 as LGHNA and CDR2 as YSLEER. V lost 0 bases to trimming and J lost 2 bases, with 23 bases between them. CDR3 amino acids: CASSQESRGPEQPAYEQYF. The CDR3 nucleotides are TGCGCCAGCAGCCAAGAATCCAGGGGCCCCGAACAACCCGCCTACGAGCAGTACTTC.

The CDR3 spells CASSKGGTDTQYF. The CDR3 nucleotides are TGTGCCAGCAGCAAGGGGGGCACAGATACGCAGTATTTT. The chain employs TRBV9 and TRBJ2-3, with a possible D match to TRBD1 (6 bases). Trimming removed 4 bases at V and 1 base at J, with 7 bases between. Germline V gives CDR1 SGDLS, CDR2 YYNGEE. The CDR3 totals 13 residues.

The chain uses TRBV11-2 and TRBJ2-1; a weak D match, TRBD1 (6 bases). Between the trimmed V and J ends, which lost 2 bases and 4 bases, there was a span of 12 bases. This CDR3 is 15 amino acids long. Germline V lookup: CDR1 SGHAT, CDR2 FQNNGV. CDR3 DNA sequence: TGTGCCAGCAGCTTATCCTGGACAGCGTACAATGAGCAGTTCTTC. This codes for CASSLSWTAYNEQFF.